This T cell receptor beta chain was profiled in a study of Ad26.COV2.S vaccination and SARS-CoV-2 variants. About the study: The study gave Ad26.COV2.S intramuscularly, once or twice 56 days apart.

Treatment indicated: over 15 received Ad26.COV2.S at low or high dose, single or two shots; roughly 5 received placebo; per-sample allocation not given. Material that was analyzed had been drawn on day 63 after the first vaccine or placebo injection. Trimming took 5 bases from V and 4 from J, leaving 18 bases between them. The CDR3 contains 16 residues. CDR1 is SGHTA and CDR2 is FQGNSA in the germline V gene. The data were produced by immunoSEQ multiplex PCR, yet TCRdb's version contains in-frame clones alone and is incomplete. In the table there are about 680,000 clones, roughly 90% of which are singletons.

This chain links TRBV7-2 with TRBJ1-3; D not certain. This TCR was sampled from a person aged 18-60 years who received the Ad26.COV2.S COVID-19 vaccine or a placebo. The material was peripheral blood, obtained in a trial of Ad26.COV2.S vaccine versus placebo. The CDR3 DNA follows: TGTGCCAGCAGCAGAGGGTCCTCTGGTACGGGAAACACCATATATTTT. It is translated as CASSRGSSGTGNTIYF.